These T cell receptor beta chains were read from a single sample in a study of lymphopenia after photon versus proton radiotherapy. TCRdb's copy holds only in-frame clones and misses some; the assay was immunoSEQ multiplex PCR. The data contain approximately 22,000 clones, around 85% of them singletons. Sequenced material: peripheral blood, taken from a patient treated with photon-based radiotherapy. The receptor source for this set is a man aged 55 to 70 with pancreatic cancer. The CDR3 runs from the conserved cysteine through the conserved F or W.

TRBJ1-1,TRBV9,CASSSQGAYEAFF
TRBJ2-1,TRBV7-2,CASSLALWGVRNEQFF
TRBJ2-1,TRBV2,CASSEIGGNFYNEQFF
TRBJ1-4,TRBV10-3,CAIRRTGQANEKLFF
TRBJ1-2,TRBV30,CAWSRRNYGYTF
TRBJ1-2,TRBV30,CAWSWGIGGSGYTF
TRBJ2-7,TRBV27,CASSLSRVSSYEQYF
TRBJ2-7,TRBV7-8,CASSLGQGREQYF
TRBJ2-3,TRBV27,CASSFAGRTDTQYF
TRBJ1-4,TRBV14,CASSQDRGREGGEKLFF
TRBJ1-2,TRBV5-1,CASSLAGYLQGYTF